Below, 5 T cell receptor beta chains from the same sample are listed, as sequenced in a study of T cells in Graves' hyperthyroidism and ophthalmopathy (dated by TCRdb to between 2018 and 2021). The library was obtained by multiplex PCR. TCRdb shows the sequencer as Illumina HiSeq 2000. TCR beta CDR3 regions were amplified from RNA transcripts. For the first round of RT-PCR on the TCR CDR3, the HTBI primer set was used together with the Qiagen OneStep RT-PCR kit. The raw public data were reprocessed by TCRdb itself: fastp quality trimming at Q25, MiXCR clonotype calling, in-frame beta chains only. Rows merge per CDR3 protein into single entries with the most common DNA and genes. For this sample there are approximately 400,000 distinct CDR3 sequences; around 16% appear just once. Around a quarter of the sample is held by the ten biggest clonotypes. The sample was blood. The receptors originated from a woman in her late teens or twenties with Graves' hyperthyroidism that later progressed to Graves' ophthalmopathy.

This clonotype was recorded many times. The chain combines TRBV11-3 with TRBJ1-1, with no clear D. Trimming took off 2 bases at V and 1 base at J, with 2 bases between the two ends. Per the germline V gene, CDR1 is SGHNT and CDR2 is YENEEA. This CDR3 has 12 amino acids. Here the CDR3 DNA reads TGTGCCAGCAGCTTAAGGAACACTGAAGCTTTCTTT. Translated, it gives CASSLRNTEAFF.

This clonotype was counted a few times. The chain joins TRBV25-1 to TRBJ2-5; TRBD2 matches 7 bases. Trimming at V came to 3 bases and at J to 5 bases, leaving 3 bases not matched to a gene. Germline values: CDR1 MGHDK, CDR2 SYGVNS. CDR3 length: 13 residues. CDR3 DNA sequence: TGTGCCAGCAGTGAGTGGGGGGGGGAGACCCAGTACTTC. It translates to CASSEWGGETQYF.

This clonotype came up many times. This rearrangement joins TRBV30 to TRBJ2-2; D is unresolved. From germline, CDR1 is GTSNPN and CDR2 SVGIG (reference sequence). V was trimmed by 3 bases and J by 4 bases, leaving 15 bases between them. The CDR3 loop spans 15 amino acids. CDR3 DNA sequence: TGTGCCTGGAGCCGAAGGGATCTTCTCACCGGGGAGCTGTTTTTT. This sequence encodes CAWSRRDLLTGELFF. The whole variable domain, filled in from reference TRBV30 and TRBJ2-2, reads SQTIHQWPATLVQPVGSPLSLECTVEGTSNPNLYWYRQAAGRGLQLLFYSVGIGQISSEVPQNLSASRPQDRQFILSSKKLLLSDSGFYLCAWSRRDLLTGELFFGEGSRLTVL.

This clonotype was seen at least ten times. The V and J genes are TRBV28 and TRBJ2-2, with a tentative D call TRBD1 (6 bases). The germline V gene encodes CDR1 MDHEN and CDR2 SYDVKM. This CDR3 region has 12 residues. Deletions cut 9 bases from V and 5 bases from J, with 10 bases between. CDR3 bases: TGTGCCAGTTGGCAGGGGACCGGGGAGCTGTTTTTT. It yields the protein CASWQGTGELFF.

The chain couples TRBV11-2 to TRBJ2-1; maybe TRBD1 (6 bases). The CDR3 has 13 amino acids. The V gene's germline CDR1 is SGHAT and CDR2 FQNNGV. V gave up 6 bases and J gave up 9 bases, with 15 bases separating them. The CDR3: CASRDTGPLEQFF. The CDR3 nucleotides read TGTGCCAGCAGAGACACAGGGCCCCTTGAGCAGTTCTTC. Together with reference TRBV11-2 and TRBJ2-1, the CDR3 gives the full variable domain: EAGVAQSPRYKIIEKRQSVAFWCNPISGHATLYWYQQILGQGPKLLIQFQNNGVVDDSQLPKDRFSAERLKGVDSTLKIQPAKLEDSAVYLCASRDTGPLEQFFGPGTRLTVL.